The clone carrying this T cell receptor beta chain has more than one count but fewer than ten. This sample was included in a study of cytomegalovirus exposure and HLA in healthy donors. The PCR used 60 Vbeta and 13 Jbeta primers. Using immunoSEQ multiplex PCR, the repertoire was profiled, and TCRdb retains in-frame clones only, with some absent. The sample includes around 58,000 clones, around four fifths of them seen just once. V shed 2 bases and J 2 bases; nucleotides not matched to a gene: 9. The CDR3 runs to 17 residues. The germline CDR1 and CDR2 sequences are SGHVS and FNYEAQ. The sample was PBMCs. The TCR originated in a male donor in good health and CMV-seropositive. V is TRBV7-6 and J is TRBJ2-1, with 7 nucleotides matching TRBD2. For the CDR3, the DNA is TGTGCCAGCAGCTTAACCTCGAGCGGGGCCACCTACAATGAGCAGTTCTTC. This gives the protein CASSLTSSGATYNEQFF.